The 9 T cell receptor beta chains in this list originate from one sample, sequenced in a study of T cell responses to AZD1222 COVID-19 vaccine. Clones were read by immunoSEQ multiplex PCR, and TCRdb kept only the in-frame ones, dropping some. The table shows about 68,000 clones, with over 60% occurring only once. The input for sequencing was peripheral blood, taken on day 0 of AZD1222 vaccination. The receptors were gathered from an adult in good health.

The V call is TRBV5-1, the J call TRBJ2-1; 9 positions match TRBD1. The CDR3 is made up of 15 amino acids. V lost 2 bases, J lost 6 bases, and 6 bases stayed unmatched. Germline V lookup: CDR1 SGHRS, CDR2 YFSETQ. This CDR3 is CASSFRDREINEQFF. The DNA of the CDR3 is TGCGCCAGCAGCTTCCGGGACAGGGAAATCAATGAGCAGTTCTTC.

This chain connects TRBV10-2 to TRBJ2-1, with TRBD2 matching over 11 bases. This CDR3 has 17 residues. Per the germline V gene, CDR1 is WSHSY and CDR2 is SAAADI. Trimming cost V 3 bases and J 4 bases; bases outside gene matches: 8. Written as DNA, the CDR3 is TGCGCCAGCAGTGACCTAGCGGGGGGCCCCGTATACAATGAGCAGTTCTTC. Its protein is CASSDLAGGPVYNEQFF.

This rearrangement joins TRBV4-1 to TRBJ2-7; TRBD2 matches 8 bases. Per germline, CDR1 MGHRA and CDR2 YSYEKL. V dropped 2 bases and J dropped 2; count of bases not matched to a gene: 8. The CDR3 covers 16 residues. CDR3 DNA: TGCGCCAGCAGCCAATACCAGCGGGGGTCCCCCTACGAGCAGTACTTC. It encodes CASSQYQRGSPYEQYF.

The CDR3 here is CASSESHSPLHF. The DNA of the CDR3 is TGTGCCAGCAGTGAATCTCACTCACCCCTCCACTTT. The rearrangement links TRBV25-1 to TRBJ1-6; D unclear. Deletions cut 1 base from V and 10 bases from J, with 5 bases between. This CDR3 contains 12 residues. The germline gives CDR1 MGHDK, CDR2 SYGVNS.

V and J are TRBV27 and TRBJ1-2, with D unresolved. With 3 bases removed from V and 8 bases from J, the gap between germline ends came to 16 bases. Germline V gene sequence: CDR1 MNHEY, CDR2 SMNVEV (reference sequence). CDR3 length: 14 residues. The CDR3 nucleotides read TGTGCCAGCAGTTTCGCCAGAACCTGGTACGGCTACACCTTC. Amino acid sequence: CASSFARTWYGYTF.

This chain joins TRBV9 and TRBJ1-1, with D possibly being TRBD1 (5 bases). The CDR3 runs to 15 residues. In germline, CDR1 is SGDLS, CDR2 YYNGEE. Trimming removed 0 bases at V and 3 bases at J, with 12 bases between. CDR3 sequence (DNA): TGTGCCAGCAGCGTAGCCCCCGGAGGGGACACTGAAGCTTTCTTT. Translating it yields CASSVAPGGDTEAFF.

The CDR3 DNA sequence: TGTGCCAGCAGCTCTAATTTGGAGACAGATACGCAGTATTTT. Translating it yields CASSSNLETDTQYF. The J gene is TRBJ2-3, the V gene TRBV6-5, with D unclear. This CDR3 spans 14 amino acids. V gave up 6 bases and J gave up 3 bases, with 13 bases separating them. CDR1 MNHEY and CDR2 SVGAGI come from the germline V gene.

V gene TRBV6-2 or TRBV6-3 combines with J gene TRBJ2-3, with 10 bases identical to TRBD1. Unmatched junction bases numbered 2, after V lost 5 bases and J lost 6 bases. Germline CDR1 MNHEY, CDR2 SVGEGT. The CDR3 has 13 amino acids. The CDR3 DNA sequence: TGTGCCAGCAGTCGGGACAGGGGTGATACGCAGTATTTT. It yields the protein CASSRDRGDTQYF.

The chain is built from TRBV11-2 and TRBJ2-7; TRBD1 aligns across 9 bases. The V gene's germline CDR1 is SGHAT and CDR2 FQNNGV. CDR3 length: 17 amino acids. The V and J ends lost 4 bases and 2 bases, in that order; junction bases with no gene match: 12. CDR3 loop: CASSSLKRRQGAYEQYF. Written as DNA, the CDR3 is TGTGCCAGCAGCTCTCTAAAACGACGACAGGGGGCCTACGAGCAGTACTTC.